One and the same sample provided the 21 T cell receptor beta chains below, sequenced in a study of T cell responses to AZD1222 COVID-19 vaccine. TCRdb's table, derived via immunoSEQ multiplex PCR, lists solely in-frame clones and lacks some. The sample lists some 98,000 clones; roughly 84% were seen once. The specimen was peripheral blood, collected on day 0 of AZD1222 vaccination. These receptors originate from an adult in good health.

The chain joins TRBV30 to TRBJ1-4; the D is unclear. From germline, CDR1 is GTSNPN and CDR2 SVGIG (reference sequence). This CDR3 has 11 residues. The V end lost 5 bases, the J end lost 7 bases, and 8 bases lay between the germline ends. The CDR3 region has the DNA TGTGCCTGGGGACTGGTTGAAAAACTGTTTTTT. Translating it yields CAWGLVEKLFF.

Written as DNA, the CDR3 is TGTGCCAGTAGTATCCCACCAACTAATGAAAAACTGTTTTTT. Its translation is CASSIPPTNEKLFF. The rearrangement links TRBV19 to TRBJ1-4; no reliable D call. Germline V gene data show CDR1 as LNHDA and CDR2 as SQIVND (reference sequence). Trimming cost V 3 bases and J 0 bases, with 5 bases left between them. CDR3 length: 14 residues.

This clone has only one observation. The chain couples TRBV6-2 or TRBV6-3 to TRBJ2-7; D gene unclear. The germline V gene encodes CDR1 MNHEY and CDR2 SVGEGT. The CDR3 sequence is 15 residues long. Trimming shortened V by 1 base and J by 0 bases, and 10 bases separated the two germline ends. The CDR3 sequence is CASSYLADFSYEQYF. The CDR3 region has the DNA TGTGCCAGCAGTTACTTGGCAGATTTCTCCTACGAGCAGTACTTC.

The chain joins TRBV7-9 to TRBJ2-7, with 7 bases fitting TRBD1. The CDR3 runs to 19 residues. Germline loops: CDR1 SEHNR, CDR2 FQNEAQ (reference sequence). V lost 4 bases, J lost 6 bases, and 24 bases stayed unmatched. In DNA form, the CDR3 reads TGTGCCAGCAGCTCGATCGGTCGCTTACAGGGGACCGGGGTGGGCGAGCAGTACTTC. Residues: CASSSIGRLQGTGVGEQYF.

V gene TRBV7-9 combines with J gene TRBJ1-5, with 8 positions matching TRBD1. Trimming removed 5 bases from V and 5 bases from J; junction bases left unmatched: 5. Germline CDR1 and CDR2: SEHNR and FQNEAQ (reference sequence). This CDR3 region has 14 residues. The CDR3 region is CASSPGQGHQPQHF. CDR3 coding DNA: TGTGCCAGCAGCCCCGGACAGGGCCATCAGCCCCAGCATTTT.

The V call is TRBV19, the J call TRBJ1-6; 8 bases are shared with TRBD1. The CDR3 totals 14 residues. CDR1 is LNHDA, CDR2 SQIVND, per germline (reference sequence). The V segment lost 8 bases and the J segment 5 bases; nucleotides outside the gene matches: 5. The CDR3 loop is CASRQDRDNSPLHF. DNA for the CDR3: TGTGCCAGTCGACAGGACAGGGATAATTCACCCCTCCACTTT. Full variable domain (outside the CDR3, taken from reference TRBV19 and TRBJ1-6): DGGITQSPKYLFRKEGQNVTLSCEQNLNHDAMYWYRQDPGQGLRLIYYSQIVNDFQKGDIAEGYSVSREKKESFPLTVTSAQKNPTAFYLCASRQDRDNSPLHFGNGTRLTVT.

The J gene is TRBJ2-3, the V gene TRBV28, with TRBD2 identical over 13 bases. V lost 5 bases to trimming and J lost 7 bases; unmatched junction nucleotides: 6. The germline CDR1 and CDR2 sequences are MDHEN and SYDVKM. The CDR3 runs 15 residues. Written as DNA, the CDR3 is TGTGCCAGCAGTCAGACTAGCGGGGGGAAAAATACGCAGTATTTT. This encodes CASSQTSGGKNTQYF.

This rearrangement joins TRBV19 to TRBJ2-7; the match to TRBD1 covers 9 bases. V lost 10 bases to trimming and J lost 2 bases; unmatched junction nucleotides: 3. Germline lookup yields CDR1 LNHDA and CDR2 SQIVND (reference sequence). The CDR3 is 12 residues long. The CDR3 coding sequence is TGTGCCACCCGACAGGGGGCCTACGAGCAGTACTTC. Translated: CATRQGAYEQYF.

This chain connects TRBV9 to TRBJ2-2; no definite D call. Trimming took off 3 bases at V and 0 bases at J, with 9 bases between the two ends. Germline assignment: CDR1 SGDLS and CDR2 YYNGEE. The CDR3 consists of 15 residues. The CDR3 DNA reads TGTGCCAGCAGCGCCCAACTCGCGAACACCGGGGAGCTGTTTTTT. This encodes CASSAQLANTGELFF.

The chain uses TRBV5-1 and TRBJ2-2; 9 positions match TRBD2. V lost 0 bases, J lost 6 bases, and 6 bases stayed unmatched. CDR1 and CDR2 (germline): SGHRS, YFSETQ. The CDR3 contains 16 residues. CDR3 coding DNA: TGCGCCAGCAGCTTGGAAGATGGCGGGGGGGCCGGGGAGCTGTTTTTT. Its translation: CASSLEDGGGAGELFF.

The chain is built from TRBV3-1 (or the pseudogene TRBV3-2) and TRBJ1-2; 7 bases fit TRBD1. The germline V gene encodes CDR1 LGHDT and CDR2 YNNKEL (reference sequence). The CDR3 is 17 amino acids. V was pared by 1 base and J by 1 base, with 9 bases of the junction left unmatched. CDR3 sequence (DNA): TGTGCCAGCAGCCAAGCTGGGGACAGCACGTTTAACTATGGCTACACCTTC. It encodes CASSQAGDSTFNYGYTF.

The rearrangement links TRBV6-5 to TRBJ2-7; 7 bases fit TRBD1. The CDR3 is 14 residues long. The J segment lost 0 bases and the V segment lost 8 bases, leaving 7 bases of the junction unmatched. Per the germline V gene, CDR1 is MNHEY and CDR2 is SVGAGI. This chain's CDR3 is CASRGQVDSYEQYF. CDR3 DNA sequence: TGTGCCAGCCGCGGACAGGTAGACTCCTACGAGCAGTACTTC.

The gene calls are TRBV7-2 and TRBJ2-1, with D possibly being TRBD2 (5 bases). This CDR3 is 16 amino acids long. V lost 3 bases and J lost 0, with 12 bases in between. Germline loops: CDR1 SGHTA, CDR2 FQGNSA. The CDR3 region has the DNA TGTGCCAGCAGCTTGGATCCGGGGAGCTCCTACAATGAGCAGTTCTTC. Translated, it gives CASSLDPGSSYNEQFF.

The chain carries TRBV21-1 and TRBJ2-5; the listed D gene, TRBD2, was not tested against the DNA. TRBV21-1 constitutes a pseudogene. The CDR3 loop spans 17 amino acids. The CDR3 DNA is TGTGCCAGCAGCAAAGTCTACCCGACTAAGGGCCAAGAGACCCAGTACTTC. Protein: CASSKVYPTKGQETQYF.

This rearrangement joins TRBV6-2 or TRBV6-3 to TRBJ2-3; D not certain. The germline V and J ends were trimmed by 0 bases and 2 bases, with 6 bases remaining between them. CDR3 length: 14 amino acids. CDR1 MNHEY and CDR2 SVGEGT come from the germline V gene. CDR3: CASSYSSFTDTQYF. DNA of the CDR3: TGTGCCAGCAGTTACTCGTCCTTCACAGATACGCAGTATTTT.

This chain joins TRBV4-1 and TRBJ1-1, with D tentatively TRBD1 (5 bases). The germline V gene encodes CDR1 MGHRA and CDR2 YSYEKL. Trimming stripped 0 bases from V and 1 base from J, with 12 bases between. The CDR3 extends over 16 amino acids. In nucleotides, the CDR3 is TGCGCCAGCAGCCAAGATGCGGGGGTCCCGAACACTGAAGCTTTCTTT. Translating gives CASSQDAGVPNTEAFF.

CDR3 nucleotides: TGTGCCAGCAGTCATACAGGGACTCAGCAGCCCCAGCATTTT. Translated: CASSHTGTQQPQHF. V usage is TRBV6-2 or TRBV6-3 and J usage is TRBJ1-5, with TRBD1 as a possible D gene (6 bases). Germline CDR1 and CDR2: MNHEY and SVGEGT. The V gene lost 5 bases and the J gene lost 7 bases, with 15 bases spanning the gap. The CDR3 consists of 14 residues.

This chain uses TRBV5-1 with TRBJ2-3; 11 positions agree with TRBD2. Germline-derived CDR1 and CDR2 are SGHRS and YFSETQ. The CDR3 extends over 16 amino acids. The V gene end was trimmed by 4 bases and the J gene end by 0 bases; junction bases not matched to a gene: 4. Here the CDR3 reads CASSGGLAVSTDTQYF. DNA for the CDR3: TGCGCCAGCAGCGGGGGACTAGCGGTTAGCACAGATACGCAGTATTTT.

The V call is TRBV7-2, the J call TRBJ1-2; 8 bases map to TRBD1. The CDR3 is 15 amino acids. The V gene's germline CDR1 is SGHTA and CDR2 FQGNSA. Trimming removed 2 bases from V and 5 bases from J; junction bases left unmatched: 7. The CDR3 DNA follows: TGTGCCAGCAGCTTAAACAGGGGGGGAGTTTATGGCTACACCTTC. It specifies CASSLNRGGVYGYTF.

The rearrangement uses TRBV5-1 and TRBJ2-7, with 14 bases aligning to TRBD2. The CDR3 spans 19 residues. V was clipped by 0 bases and J by 0 bases; unmatched bases: 8. CDR1 is SGHRS and CDR2 is YFSETQ in the germline V gene. For the CDR3, the DNA is TGCGCCAGCAGCTTGGCCCCCGGGACTAGCGGGGGCTACTCCTACGAGCAGTACTTC. This sequence encodes CASSLAPGTSGGYSYEQYF.

The rearrangement uses TRBV5-1 and TRBJ1-4, with D unresolved. The CDR3 sequence is 15 residues long. V lost 1 base and J 0 bases, leaving 7 bases between the germline ends. The germline gives CDR1 SGHRS, CDR2 YFSETQ. As DNA, the CDR3 is TGCGCCAGCAGCTTGAGCGTTGCAACTAATGAAAAACTGTTTTTT. Amino acids: CASSLSVATNEKLFF. Together with reference TRBV5-1 and TRBJ1-4, the CDR3 gives the full variable domain: KAGVTQTPRYLIKTRGQQVTLSCSPISGHRSVSWYQQTPGQGLQFLFEYFSETQRNKGNFPGRFSGRQFSNSRSEMNVSTLELGDSALYLCASSLSVATNEKLFFGSGTQLSVL.